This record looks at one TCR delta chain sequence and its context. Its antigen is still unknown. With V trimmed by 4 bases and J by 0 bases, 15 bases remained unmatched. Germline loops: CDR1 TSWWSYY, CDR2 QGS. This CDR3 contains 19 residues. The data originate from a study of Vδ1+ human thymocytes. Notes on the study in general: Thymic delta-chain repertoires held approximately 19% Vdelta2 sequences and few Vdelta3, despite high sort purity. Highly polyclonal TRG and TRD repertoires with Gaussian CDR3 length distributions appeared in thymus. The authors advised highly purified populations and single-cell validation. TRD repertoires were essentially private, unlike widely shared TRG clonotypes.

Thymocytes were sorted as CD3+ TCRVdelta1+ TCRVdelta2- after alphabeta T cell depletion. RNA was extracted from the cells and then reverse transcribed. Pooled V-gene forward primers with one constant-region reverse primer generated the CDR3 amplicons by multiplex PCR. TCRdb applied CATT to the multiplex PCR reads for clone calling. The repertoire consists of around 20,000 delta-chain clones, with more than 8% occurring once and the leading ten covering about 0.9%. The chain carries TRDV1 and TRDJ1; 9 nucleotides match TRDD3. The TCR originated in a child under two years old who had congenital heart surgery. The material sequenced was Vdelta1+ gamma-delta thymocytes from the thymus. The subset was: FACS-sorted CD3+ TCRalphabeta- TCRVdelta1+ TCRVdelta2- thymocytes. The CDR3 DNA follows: TGTGCTCTTGGGGTCACACTAGGGGGATACTTTCCCTACACCGATAAACTCATCTTT. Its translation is CALGVTLGGYFPYTDKLIF.